This is a list of T cell receptor beta chains from one sample in a study of CD8 T cells in Susac syndrome. One entry per CDR3 protein, called by TCRdb with MiXCR from the immunoSEQ multiplex PCR reads. The table lists 55,000 to 75,000 distinct CDR3 sequences, approximately 93% of them singletons. Sequencing used CD4+ T cells from PBMCs. Every receptor here comes from a human donor with Susac syndrome. CDR3s include the opening cysteine and the closing phenylalanine or tryptophan.

j_call: TRBJ2-3; v_call: TRBV5-8; cdr3_aa: CASSLAGTGDTQYF
j_call: TRBJ1-2; v_call: TRBV5-1; cdr3_aa: CASSFTQPYGYTF
j_call: TRBJ2-7; v_call: TRBV18; cdr3_aa: CASSPPIWHRPYEQYF
j_call: TRBJ2-5; v_call: TRBV7-7; cdr3_aa: CASSLGGQGETQYF
j_call: TRBJ1-2; v_call: TRBV28; cdr3_aa: CASRTLGTALGYTF
j_call: TRBJ1-4; v_call: TRBV7-9; cdr3_aa: CASSLERGLTTNEKLFF
j_call: TRBJ1-5; v_call: TRBV2; cdr3_aa: CASNRMGNQPQHF
j_call: TRBJ2-3; v_call: TRBV20-1; cdr3_aa: CSAPIGTGTRDTQYF
j_call: TRBJ1-1; v_call: TRBV20-1; cdr3_aa: CSARVSGGSMNTEAFF
j_call: TRBJ1-2; v_call: TRBV5-1; cdr3_aa: CASSLVPKQGRNGYTF
j_call: TRBJ1-5; v_call: TRBV24-1; cdr3_aa: CATSAAFGSSQPQHF
j_call: TRBJ1-5; v_call: TRBV5-1; cdr3_aa: CASSLGQHSNQPQHF
j_call: TRBJ2-7; v_call: TRBV9; cdr3_aa: CASSPTGQSEQYF
j_call: TRBJ1-6; v_call: TRBV18; cdr3_aa: CASSPRQIQTYNSPLHF
j_call: TRBJ2-3; v_call: TRBV5-1; cdr3_aa: CATGQGGQTDTQYF
j_call: TRBJ1-2; v_call: TRBV9; cdr3_aa: CASSSPRRGYGYTF
j_call: TRBJ2-3; v_call: TRBV5-1; cdr3_aa: CASRPQGYSTDTQYF
j_call: TRBJ2-2; v_call: TRBV18; cdr3_aa: CASSTANTGELFF
j_call: TRBJ2-4; v_call: TRBV28; cdr3_aa: CASSSTSTNIQYF
j_call: TRBJ2-6; v_call: TRBV18; cdr3_aa: CASTGGTGANVLTF
j_call: TRBJ1-6; v_call: TRBV5-1; cdr3_aa: CASSLEGQGSPLHF
j_call: TRBJ1-2; v_call: TRBV11-2; cdr3_aa: CASSLDRVRGAGYTF
j_call: TRBJ2-1; v_call: TRBV14; cdr3_aa: CASSVAASYNEQFF
j_call: TRBJ2-3; v_call: TRBV4-2; cdr3_aa: CASSPRGTSGGPTDTQYF
j_call: TRBJ2-5; v_call: TRBV28; cdr3_aa: CASSRTGWVETQYF
j_call: TRBJ2-2; v_call: TRBV6-5; cdr3_aa: CASSYTGTGELFF
j_call: TRBJ2-5; v_call: TRBV5-4; cdr3_aa: CASSPGGTEGETQYF
j_call: TRBJ1-3; v_call: TRBV20-1; cdr3_aa: CSAKGQGFLGNTIYF
j_call: TRBJ2-7; v_call: TRBV5-1; cdr3_aa: CASSPGTAISYEQYF
j_call: TRBJ2-3; v_call: TRBV11-1; cdr3_aa: CASSFQDTQYF
j_call: TRBJ1-2; v_call: TRBV5-1; cdr3_aa: CASSAVAYTTNYGYTF
j_call: TRBJ1-6; v_call: TRBV9; cdr3_aa: CASSIGRNGDPLHF
j_call: TRBJ1-5; v_call: TRBV6-2/TRBV6-3; cdr3_aa: CASSYSGDGQPQHF
j_call: TRBJ2-7; v_call: TRBV5-1; cdr3_aa: CASSLATRSYEQYF
j_call: TRBJ2-7; v_call: TRBV6-2/TRBV6-3; cdr3_aa: CASIKTGSNEQYF
j_call: TRBJ2-2; v_call: TRBV18; cdr3_aa: CASSPPDRATAGELFF
j_call: TRBJ2-3; v_call: TRBV25-1; cdr3_aa: CASSGFGYITDTQYF
j_call: TRBJ2-3; v_call: TRBV7-9; cdr3_aa: CASSQGLAGHTDTQYF
j_call: TRBJ2-3; v_call: TRBV7-9; cdr3_aa: CASSLWTGLGTDTQYF
j_call: TRBJ1-5; v_call: TRBV29-1; cdr3_aa: CSVRGQLNQPQHF
j_call: TRBJ1-2; v_call: TRBV10-3; cdr3_aa: CATGTGEFLGYTF
j_call: TRBJ2-1; v_call: TRBV6-1; cdr3_aa: CASRAHGGVGNEQFF
j_call: TRBJ1-5; v_call: TRBV7-3; cdr3_aa: CASSLAGDQPQHF
j_call: TRBJ2-4; v_call: TRBV6-5; cdr3_aa: CASSSAVFGVGRKNIQYF
j_call: TRBJ1-2; v_call: TRBV28; cdr3_aa: CASSFDSNYGYTF
j_call: TRBJ2-7; v_call: TRBV6-1; cdr3_aa: CASSPSPGTRTYEQYF
j_call: TRBJ2-5; v_call: TRBV18; cdr3_aa: CASSPDRETQYF
j_call: TRBJ1-1; v_call: TRBV7-3; cdr3_aa: CASSQDRNTEAFF
j_call: TRBJ2-7; v_call: TRBV18; cdr3_aa: CASSPSSGGPSYEQYF
j_call: TRBJ1-1; v_call: TRBV5-6; cdr3_aa: CASSLSLDRLNTEAFF
j_call: TRBJ1-5; v_call: TRBV7-8; cdr3_aa: CASSLGERGNQPQHF
j_call: TRBJ1-5; v_call: TRBV15; cdr3_aa: CATSRSNRGNQPQHF
j_call: TRBJ1-4; v_call: TRBV28; cdr3_aa: CASSLLEEKLFF
j_call: TRBJ1-2; v_call: TRBV3-1; cdr3_aa: CASRPNTGADYGYTF
j_call: TRBJ2-7; v_call: TRBV20-1; cdr3_aa: CSARGGLLGFDEQYF
j_call: TRBJ2-5; v_call: TRBV30; cdr3_aa: CAWSEGGTQETQYF
j_call: TRBJ2-5; v_call: TRBV20-1; cdr3_aa: CSASGGLMYQETQYF
j_call: TRBJ1-2; v_call: TRBV7-2; cdr3_aa: CASSLGEGVSNYGYTF
j_call: TRBJ1-1; v_call: TRBV5-1; cdr3_aa: CASSTGQGRVTEAFF